The entry below describes one TCR beta chain. Its antigen is currently not known. No base qualities exist here, and no much larger clone lies one base off it. The meaning of the sample's time point label: patch test 3, about 24 weeks after DPC sensitization. The sample's treatment or condition label, decoded: therapeutic diphenylcyclopropenone sensitization with weekly scalp DPC. Blood at each patch-test visit was drawn before the patch test was applied. Eligible patients were aged 18 to 70, diagnosed with alopecia, deemed suitable for DPC therapy, and excluded if pregnant. Total RNA was extracted from unfractionated whole blood that had been collected in Tempus Blood RNA tubes. The entry originates in a study of human T cells and chemical hapten exposure (dated by TCRdb to about 2021). Study-level background: For sensitization, 2% DPC in acetone was applied to a roughly 2 cm by roughly 2 cm area of upper inner arm skin. Patients additionally received weekly therapeutic DPC doses to the scalp throughout the approximately 25-week study period. Patch testing was performed on the upper back with Finn chambers containing 0.01% DPC, and the patch tests were scored after 6 days according to International Contact Dermatitis Research Group standards. The patient cohort, mostly female, included alopecia areata with under or over 50% scalp involvement, alopecia totalis and alopecia universalis. Libraries were pooled for sequencing, and variation in per-sample TCR yields was attributed mainly to small differences in library volumes within the pool. This study followed changes in the peripheral blood TCR repertoire in vivo during primary and secondary sensitization of alopecia patients to the hapten diphenylcyclopropenone (DPC). Patient blood was sampled pre-sensitization (week 0) and at 2, 6 and about 24 weeks after DPC sensitization. Blood for TCR sequencing was provided by twenty-nine alopecia patients at one to four time points (pre-sensitization, 2, 6 and 24 weeks). General findings and caveats noted by the study authors: DPC sensitization did not change how many TCRs were above 1 in 1000 frequency, and no evidence was found of alterations in global repertoire structure. A positive correlation was found between the number of PT1 expanded TCRs and patch test score, with significance reached at thresholds 8, 16 and 32 but not 4. Expanded TCRs formed significantly more large CDR3 similarity clusters than pre-sensitization or healthy control sets, consistent with antigen-driven responses. Repeated subsampling changed both the strength of the expansion versus patch-test correlation and the threshold at which that correlation became significant. Alopecia, a presumed autoimmune disease, was present in all patients, so the immune response of the patients might differ from that of healthy individuals.

The CDR3 runs 17 residues from the cysteine to the phenylalanine. Just CDR3 DNA is preserved here, 51 bases in frame from base 1. From a lookup of the germline V gene, CDR1 and CDR2 are MNHEY and SVGEGT. Trimming removed 5 bases from V and 4 bases from J; the gene matches leave 14 bases unexplained. The library was generated by RACE. TCRdb records NextSeq 500 as the sequencer. During library preparation, unique molecular identifiers were attached to individual cDNA molecules so that TCRs could be counted in a quantitative, reproducible way. From each blood RNA sample, both TCR alpha and TCR beta chains were sequenced. The original pipeline was this. A median of around 100,000 TCRs per sample was observed, with a range of 23,224 to 690,600. The Decombinator software suite was used to annotate V, J and CDR3 in the TCR reads. Every sample was subsampled to the same number of TCRs (28,000) for the PS versus PT1 abundance plots. Expanded TCRs were defined as absent before sensitization and observed at least eight times at the 2-week time point. TCRdb ran its own pipeline on the public reads, namely fastp trimming at Q25 and MiXCR clone calling, and kept in-frame beta chains. Here each entry gathers all rows of one CDR3 protein and keeps the most common genes and DNA. What appears here as the V and J calls and clone size reflects TCRdb's work, not the paper's. The sample contains under 130,000 distinct CDR3 sequences, 34% of them found a single time. The ten most abundant clones make up approximately 3% of the sample.

This specimen consisted of whole blood, obtained in connection with sensitization to the hapten diphenylcyclopropenone (DPC). The source is a man between 40 and 49 years old with alopecia areata. Some clones in this sample may be carry-over from other donors' samples. The sequence is built from TRBV6-2 or TRBV6-3 and TRBJ2-5; 9 nucleotides in the junction match TRBD1. This receptor carries the CDR3 CASSDGETGGEVETQYF. The nucleotides read TGTGCCAGCAGTGACGGCGAGACAGGGGGGGAAGTAGAGACCCAGTACTTC.